A single T cell receptor beta chain is shown here with its context. Its target is unknown. The data derive from a study of Ad26.COV2.S vaccination and SARS-CoV-2 variants. Study-wide background: Participant was drawn from the COV1001 Ad26.COV2.S trial arm.

The V gene's germline CDR1 is MNHEY and CDR2 SMNVEV (reference sequence). J lost 5 bases, V lost 8 bases, and 12 bases had no gene match. This CDR3 is built from 15 residues. Profiled with immunoSEQ multiplex PCR; TCRdb holds only in-frame clones, not every one. This repertoire shows approximately 480,000 clones, around nine tenths found once; its top ten account for over 10%. General study results and limits: Across vaccine and placebo recipients, the breadth of non-spike TCRs was similar. Vaccine recipients had higher spike-specific TCR breadth than placebo recipients.

Treatment noted: roughly 18 received Ad26.COV2.S at low or high dose, single or two shots; five or six received placebo; per-sample allocation not given. On day 63 after the first injection, vaccine and placebo recipients gave samples. Vaccination used an Ad26 vector expressing Wuhan-strain SARS-CoV-2 spike. The origin of this receptor is a person between 18 and 60 years old who received the Ad26.COV2.S COVID-19 vaccine or a placebo. V is TRBV27 and J is TRBJ2-1; 7 bases match TRBD2. Source: peripheral blood, taken in a trial of Ad26.COV2.S vaccine versus placebo. The CDR3 is CASSAPGLPHNEQFF. CDR3 bases: TGTGCCAGCTCAGCCCCGGGACTACCTCACAATGAGCAGTTCTTC.